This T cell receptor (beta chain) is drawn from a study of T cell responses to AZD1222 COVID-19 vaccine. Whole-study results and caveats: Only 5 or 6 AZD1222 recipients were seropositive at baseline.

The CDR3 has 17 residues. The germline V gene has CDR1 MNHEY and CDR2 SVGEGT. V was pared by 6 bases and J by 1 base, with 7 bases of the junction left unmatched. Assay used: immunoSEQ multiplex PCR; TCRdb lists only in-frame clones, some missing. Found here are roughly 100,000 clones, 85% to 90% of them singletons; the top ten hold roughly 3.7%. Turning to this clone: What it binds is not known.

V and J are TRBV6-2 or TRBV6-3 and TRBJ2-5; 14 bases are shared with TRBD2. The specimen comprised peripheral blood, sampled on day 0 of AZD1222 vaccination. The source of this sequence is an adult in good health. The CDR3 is CASSLRLAGGPQETQYF. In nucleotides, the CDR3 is TGTGCCAGCAGCCTGCGACTAGCGGGGGGGCCCCAAGAGACCCAGTACTTC.